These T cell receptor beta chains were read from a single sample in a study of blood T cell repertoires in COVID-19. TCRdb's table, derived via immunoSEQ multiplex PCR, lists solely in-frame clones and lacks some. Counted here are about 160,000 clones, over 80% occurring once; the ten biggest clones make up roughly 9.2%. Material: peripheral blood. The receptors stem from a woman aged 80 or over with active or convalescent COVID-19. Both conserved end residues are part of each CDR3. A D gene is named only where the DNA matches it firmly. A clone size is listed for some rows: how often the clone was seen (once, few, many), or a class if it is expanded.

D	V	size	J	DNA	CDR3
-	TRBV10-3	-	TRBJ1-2	TGTGCCATCAGTGGTCGATCAGGGCCGGGGGATGGCTACACCTTC	CAISGRSGPGDGYTF
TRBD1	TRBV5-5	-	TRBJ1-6	TGTGCCAGCAGCTCGGGACAGAATAATTCACCCCTCCACTTT	CASSSGQNNSPLHF
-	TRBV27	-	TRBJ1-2	TGTGCCAGCAGTCCCCGGGGGGGGCAAGGGTATGGCTACACCTTC	CASSPRGGQGYGYTF
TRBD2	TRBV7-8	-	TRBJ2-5	TGTGCCAGCAGCTTAGGGGGAGGGTCGGGGTACCAAGAGACCCAGTACTTC	CASSLGGGSGYQETQYF
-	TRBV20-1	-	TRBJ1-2	TGCAGTGCTAGGCCCAGCTATGGCTACACCTTC	CSARPSYGYTF
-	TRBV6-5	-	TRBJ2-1	TGTGCCATCCGACCGTTCCTACAGGGTTCAGGGGAGCAGTTCTTC	CAIRPFLQGSGEQFF
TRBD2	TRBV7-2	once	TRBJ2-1	TGTGCCAGCAGCGGTGGAGCGGGGGGGCCGAATGAGCAGTTCTTC	CASSGGAGGPNEQFF
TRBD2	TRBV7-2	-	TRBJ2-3	TGTGCCAGCAGCCCCGCGGGGGCAGATACGCAGTATTTT	CASSPAGADTQYF
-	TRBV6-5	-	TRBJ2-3	TGTGCCAGCGCTCCGGGAAGCTTTTCAGATACGCAGTATTTT	CASAPGSFSDTQYF
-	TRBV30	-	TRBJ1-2	TGTGCCTGGAGTCAGAACTATGGCTACACCTTC	CAWSQNYGYTF
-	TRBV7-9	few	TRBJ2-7	TGTGCCAGCAGCCCCCCAGGGTTCAACGAGCAGTACTTC	CASSPPGFNEQYF
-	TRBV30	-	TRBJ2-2	TGTGCCTGGAGTATCAGGAACACCGGGGAGCTGTTTTTT	CAWSIRNTGELFF
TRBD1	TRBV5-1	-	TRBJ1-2	TGCGCCAGCAGTCCCCCCGGGACAGGGGTGCGATACACCTTC	CASSPPGTGVRYTF
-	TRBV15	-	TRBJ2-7	TGTGCCACCAGCCCCGGGCTGAGTCTGTCGAATGATGGGAGAACCTACGAGCAGTACTTC	CATSPGLSLSNDGRTYEQYF
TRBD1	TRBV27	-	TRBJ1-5	TGTGCCAGCAGTCCAGGGACAGCTAGCAATCAGCCCCAGCATTTT	CASSPGTASNQPQHF
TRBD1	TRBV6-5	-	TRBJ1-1	TGTGCCAGCAGTTACCCAGGGGGCGCCCCATCTGAAGCTTTCTTT	CASSYPGGAPSEAFF
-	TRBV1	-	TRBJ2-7	TGCACCAGCAGCCAAGTGGGAGCCTCCCCCTACGAGCAGTACTTC	CTSSQVGASPYEQYF
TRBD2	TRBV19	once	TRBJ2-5	TGTGCCAGTAGTCTCGGGGTAGCGGGGGGGCTGAGGACCCAGTACTTC	CASSLGVAGGLRTQYF
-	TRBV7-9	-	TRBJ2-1	TGTGCCAGCAGCTTAGCAATCGTGAGTAGCTCCTACAATGAGCAGTTCTTC	CASSLAIVSSSYNEQFF
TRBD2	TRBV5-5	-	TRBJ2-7	TGTGCCAGCAGCCCTAGGTCTAGCGGGGGGGCCTACGAGCAGTACTTC	CASSPRSSGGAYEQYF
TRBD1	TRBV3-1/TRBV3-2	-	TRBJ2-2	TGTGCCAGCAGCCATCTCCCCCGGACAGGGGGCAGCACCGGGGAGCTGTTTTTT	CASSHLPRTGGSTGELFF
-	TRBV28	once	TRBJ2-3	TGTGCCAGCAGTTCCCCGACTCGCACAGATACGCAGTATTTT	CASSSPTRTDTQYF
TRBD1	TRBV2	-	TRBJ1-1	TGTGCCACCCTATCGGACAGGGACACTGAAGCTTTCTTT	CATLSDRDTEAFF
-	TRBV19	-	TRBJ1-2	TGTGCCAGTAGTACCCAGGAGGGTCACGGCTACACCTTC	CASSTQEGHGYTF
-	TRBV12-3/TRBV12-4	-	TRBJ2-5	TGTGCCAGCAGTCCTCGGGTGGAGACCCAGTACTTC	CASSPRVETQYF
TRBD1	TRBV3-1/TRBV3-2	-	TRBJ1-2	TGTGCCAGCAGCTTTCCGGGACAGGGGATCTATGGCTACACCTTC	CASSFPGQGIYGYTF